This T cell receptor beta chain was sequenced in a study of cytomegalovirus exposure and HLA in healthy donors. Study-level findings and limits: The study recorded over 150 TCR beta chains that were cytomegalovirus-associated. Under in vitro conditions, a few CMV-associated chains were confirmed as specific for CMV antigens. One later analysis reportedly identified an Asian-associated ancestry cluster that showed fewer N-insertions than the roughly 640-donor mean.

Comments on this clone: Antigen specificity is unknown.

The study ran its PCR with 60 Vbeta and 13 Jbeta primers. Authors' methods: An analysis performed later counted about 80 million unique TCR beta chains (roughly 11 million of them shared). Sequencing used immunoSEQ multiplex PCR; TCRdb keeps in-frame clones, though not all of them. The D gene and trimming were derived from the DNA, and the V and J assignments and clone size from that table. The data contain about 160,000 clones, about 85% of them singletons. Germline assignment: CDR1 SNHLY and CDR2 FYNNEI. The CDR3 is 16 amino acids. Trimming took 3 bases from V and 4 from J, leaving 18 bases between them.

Material: PBMCs. The sequence came from a boy younger than 10 in good health and CMV-seronegative. The V and J genes are TRBV2 and TRBJ1-1; D is perhaps TRBD1 (5 bases). The CDR3 nucleotides are TGTGCCAGCAGTGATGATTGGCAGGGTTTGGGCACTGAAGCTTTCTTT. Translation: CASSDDWQGLGTEAFF.